The clone carrying this TCR beta chain was picked up a small number of times. The protocol was immunoSEQ multiplex PCR, while the TCRdb copy is restricted to in-frame clones and leaves out a portion. The sample has 2 million to 2.5 million clones, 85% to 95% seen once; the top ten hold about 0.41%. This sample is drawn from a study of shared clonotypes between healthy human individuals. Germline V gene sequence: CDR1 KGHSH, CDR2 LQKENI. The CDR3 has 16 residues. Deletions cut 3 bases from V and 0 bases from J, with 11 bases between. This TCR was sampled from a man younger than 35 in good health. Some clones in this sample may be carry-over from other donors' samples. The chain joins TRBV18 to TRBJ2-2; D might be TRBD1 or TRBD2, each matching 5 bases. The sequenced sample consisted of naive CD4+ T cells from PBMCs. The subset denotes: CD45RA+ positively selected. CDR3: CASSPSGTSNTGELFF. The CDR3 coding sequence is TGTGCCAGCTCACCGTCCGGGACCTCGAACACCGGGGAGCTGTTTTTT.